Listed below are T cell receptor beta chains from one sample, sequenced in a study of blood T cell repertoires in COVID-19. The table came from immunoSEQ multiplex PCR; TCRdb's copy has only in-frame clones and leaves some out. The sample lists more than 300,000 clones; roughly 90% were seen once. The material sequenced was peripheral blood. The receptors shown here come from a man aged 18 to 30 who had recovered from COVID-19. Each CDR3 is given with its conserved first and last residue. D genes are given only for firm matches. The size field is filled for only some rows; it gives once, few, many or a size class.

D gene	clone size	V gene	J gene	CDR3 DNA	CDR3 protein
-	once	TRBV6-1	TRBJ1-5	TGTGCCAGCAGTGAGGGGCAGGGTAATCAGCCCCAGCATTTT	CASSEGQGNQPQHF
-	-	TRBV20-1	TRBJ1-2	TGCAGTGCTAGAGGAGAGGGTGGCTACACCTTC	CSARGEGGYTF
TRBD1	-	TRBV27	TRBJ1-1	TGTGCCAGCAGGGGACAGGGGGCGGGCACTGAAGCTTTCTTT	CASRGQGAGTEAFF
-	-	TRBV7-6	TRBJ2-3	TGTGCCAGCAGCCTGCGGTATTCGGCCACCACAGATACGCAGTATTTT	CASSLRYSATTDTQYF
TRBD1	-	TRBV4-1	TRBJ1-5	TGCGCCAGCAGCCAAGGGGACAGGGCGAATCAGCCCCAGCATTTT	CASSQGDRANQPQHF
-	-	TRBV6-6	TRBJ1-1	TGTGCCAGCAGCGGACGTTACAGGGAGAACACTGAAGCTTTCTTT	CASSGRYRENTEAFF
TRBD1	-	TRBV10-1	TRBJ2-2	TGCGCCAGCAGTGAAATGGGGACAGGGGCGAACACCGGGGAGCTGTTTTTT	CASSEMGTGANTGELFF
-	-	TRBV4-1	TRBJ1-1	TGCGCCAGCAGCTCCCGGGGGGGGACTGAAGCTTTCTTT	CASSSRGGTEAFF
TRBD1	-	TRBV2	TRBJ2-7	TGTGCCAGCAGTGAACGGGCGGACAGGGGCCTAGACGAGCAGTACTTC	CASSERADRGLDEQYF
-	-	TRBV30	TRBJ1-1	TGTGCCTGGGGCAGGGCGGCCACTGAAGCTTTCTTT	CAWGRAATEAFF
-	-	TRBV29-1	TRBJ1-4	TGCAGCGTTGTGAGTGATGAAAAACTGTTTTTT	CSVVSDEKLFF
-	-	TRBV4-3	TRBJ2-5	TGCGCCAGCAGCCAAGATCCTGGTTCGGGCCAAGAGACCCAGTACTTC	CASSQDPGSGQETQYF
TRBD1	-	TRBV9	TRBJ2-7	TGTGCCAGCAGCGAGATAGGACAGGGGTCGGACGAGCAGTACTTC	CASSEIGQGSDEQYF
TRBD1	-	TRBV6-1	TRBJ1-2	TGTGCCAGCAGTGAACCCTCGGTGACAGGGTTGATGGGCTACACCTTC	CASSEPSVTGLMGYTF
-	-	TRBV18	TRBJ1-1	TGTGCCAGCTCACCTGAGGGGGACCGAGCTTTCTTT	CASSPEGDRAFF
-	once	TRBV12-3/TRBV12-4	TRBJ2-2	TGTGCCAGCAGTCGGAGAGGCGGGGAGCTGTTTTTT	CASSRRGGELFF
TRBD2	-	TRBV28	TRBJ2-1	TGTGCCAGCAGTTCACCGGGACTAGCGGGAGTAAATGAGCAGTTCTTC	CASSSPGLAGVNEQFF
-	-	TRBV29-1	TRBJ1-1	TGCAGCGTTGGAGGGGGTCCCCAGAACACTGAAGCTTTCTTT	CSVGGGPQNTEAFF
TRBD1	once	TRBV5-4	TRBJ1-1	TGTGCCAGCAGCTCACCGGGACAGGGTCCTAATCAAGTAGCTTTCTTT	CASSSPGQGPNQVAFF
-	-	TRBV3-1/TRBV3-2	TRBJ1-5	TGTGCCAGCAGCCAGGGGGGGAGAGGGGATCAGCCCCAGCATTTT	CASSQGGRGDQPQHF
-	-	TRBV4-1	TRBJ1-5	TGCGCCAGCAGCCAACAAACCGGGTATCAGCCCCAGCATTTT	CASSQQTGYQPQHF
TRBD1	-	TRBV27	TRBJ1-4	TGTGCCAGCAGTTTAGGTGAAGACAGGGTGGAGGTACGTGAAAAACTGTTTTTT	CASSLGEDRVEVREKLFF
TRBD1	few	TRBV19	TRBJ1-2	TGTGCCAGTAGTAGCCCGGGACAGGGGAACTATGGCTACACCTTC	CASSSPGQGNYGYTF
TRBD2	-	TRBV29-1	TRBJ2-7	TGCAGCGTTGAATCGGCACTAGCGGGAGGTCTCTACGAGCAGTACTTC	CSVESALAGGLYEQYF
-	-	TRBV15	TRBJ2-1	TGTGCCACCAGCAGAGATGTGGCGGGCGCATACAATGAGCAGTTCTTC	CATSRDVAGAYNEQFF
TRBD2	-	TRBV7-7	TRBJ2-1	TGTGCCAGCAGCTTAGGGCTAGCGGGAGCGGATGAGCAGTTCTTC	CASSLGLAGADEQFF
-	-	TRBV25-1	TRBJ1-2	TGTGCCAGCAGGGGGGGTAAGGTGAGGGGCTATGGCTACACCTTC	CASRGGKVRGYGYTF
-	-	TRBV27	TRBJ1-2	TGTGCCAGCAGTTCCATGGGGGCCGCAGCCTATGGCTACACCTTC	CASSSMGAAAYGYTF
-	-	TRBV18	TRBJ2-5	TGTGCCAGCTCACCCATGGGCAGCATTCAAGAGACCCAGTACTTC	CASSPMGSIQETQYF
TRBD2	-	TRBV30	TRBJ2-7	TGTGCCTCTCGGGCTAGCGGGCACCTATACGAGCAGTACTTC	CASRASGHLYEQYF
-	-	TRBV7-2	TRBJ1-2	TGTGCCAGCAGCTTCAAACAGGGAGTAGAGGGCTACACCTTC	CASSFKQGVEGYTF
TRBD1	-	TRBV13	TRBJ2-2	TGTGCCAGCAGCTTGACAGGGCCCGGGGAGCTGTTTTTT	CASSLTGPGELFF
-	few	TRBV5-6	TRBJ1-2	TGTGCCAGCAGCAGTGGTGGCAGGGCCCTGGATGGCTACACCTTC	CASSSGGRALDGYTF
-	-	TRBV2	TRBJ1-1	TGTGCCAGCAGTGATGAGGGGGTTCCTAAAGCTTTCTTT	CASSDEGVPKAFF
TRBD1	once	TRBV11-2	TRBJ1-5	TGTGCCAGCAGCTTAGGAGGGACAGGTCTTAGCAATCAGCCCCAGCATTTT	CASSLGGTGLSNQPQHF
-	-	TRBV19	TRBJ2-2	TGTGCCAGTAGTATCTCCGGGGGGAACACCGGGGAGCTGTTTTTT	CASSISGGNTGELFF
-	-	TRBV3-1/TRBV3-2	TRBJ1-3	TGTGCCAGCAGCCCTTGGGGGGACGGAAACACCATATATTTT	CASSPWGDGNTIYF
-	-	TRBV2	TRBJ2-1	TGTGCCAGCGGCGGGGCGGTAGACAATGAGCAGTTCTTC	CASGGAVDNEQFF
TRBD1	-	TRBV5-4	TRBJ1-4	TGTGCCAGCAGGGGACAGGGATCTAATGAAAAACTGTTTTTT	CASRGQGSNEKLFF
TRBD2	-	TRBV5-3	TRBJ2-7	TGTGCCAGAACCTCAGGCCCTAGCGGGAAAGAGCAGTACTTC	CARTSGPSGKEQYF
TRBD1	-	TRBV2	TRBJ1-2	TGTGCCAGCCAGGGGGGAGGCCCAGGCTACACCTTC	CASQGGGPGYTF